This T cell receptor (beta chain) stems from a study of cytomegalovirus exposure and HLA in healthy donors. About this clone: No antigen is known for it.

General study points: In a later analysis, across HLA loci, associated TCR counts were highest for DRB1, lowest for HLA-C.

V was shortened by 1 base and J by 4 bases, with 11 bases between the two germline ends. Germline CDR1 SGHTA, CDR2 FQGNSA. The CDR3 length is 14 residues. Healthy people donating bone marrow made up the donors. Researchers ran the PCR with 60 Vbeta and 13 Jbeta primers. Clones were sequenced by immunoSEQ multiplex PCR, and TCRdb holds only the in-frame ones, with some missing. The table has more than 85,000 clones, around 74% seen once; the top ten hold 11% to 15%. Sequenced input: PBMCs. The V and J genes are TRBV7-2 and TRBJ2-7; D gene uncertain. The TCR was taken from a male donor in good health and CMV-seropositive. CDR3 protein: CASSLESLTYEQYF. The CDR3 nucleotides are TGTGCCAGCAGCTTAGAGTCCTTAACTTACGAGCAGTACTTC.